Listed here are 8 T cell receptor beta chains from one sample, sequenced in a study of T cells in Graves' hyperthyroidism and ophthalmopathy. RNA transcripts were the template for amplifying TCR beta CDR3 regions. The TCR CDR3 was amplified in a first-round RT-PCR using the HTBI primer set. TCRdb redid the calling of the multiplex PCR reads with MiXCR, one entry per CDR3 protein. The data show 400,000 to 600,000 distinct CDR3 sequences, 15% to 20% seen once. The sequenced sample was blood. These receptors were taken from a woman in her twenties or thirties with Graves' ophthalmopathy.

Comments on this clonotype: One end of the junction varies from germline; a read error may be responsible. This chain joins TRBV5-1 and TRBJ2-7, with TRBD2 matching 9 bases. This CDR3 spans 13 amino acids. Germline-derived CDR1 and CDR2 are SGHRS and YFSETQ. CDR3 sequence reads: CASSLEAGGEQYF. CDR3 DNA: TGTGCCAGCAGCTTAGAAGCGGGGGGCGAGCAGTACTTC.

This clonotype was counted at least ten times. This sequence joins TRBV6-2 or TRBV6-3 and TRBJ2-1; perhaps TRBD2 as D (5 bases). Germline CDR1 and CDR2: MNHEY and SVGEGT. V shed 5 bases and J shed 8 bases, with 22 bases lying between them. The CDR3 consists of 16 residues. The CDR3 loop is CASSGRPSAYSYEQFF. The CDR3 DNA is TGTGCCAGCAGTGGGAGACCCAGTGCGTATTCTTATGAGCAGTTCTTC.

This rearrangement joins TRBV6-1 to TRBJ2-7, with TRBD2 identical over 12 bases. V was clipped by 5 bases and J by 5 bases; unmatched bases: 4. The CDR3 spans 14 residues. CDR1 is MNHNS, CDR2 SASEGT, per germline. In DNA, the CDR3 is TGTGCCAGCAGTCCCGGACTAGCGGGAAACGAGCAGTACTTC. This codes for CASSPGLAGNEQYF.

This clonotype was counted ten times or more. V usage is TRBV10-3 and J usage is TRBJ2-5, with a possible D match to TRBD1 (5 bases). The CDR3 is 12 residues long. CDR1 is ENHRY, CDR2 SYGVKD, per germline. V was pared by 2 bases and J by 7 bases, with 8 bases between. The CDR3 nucleotides read TGTGCCATCAGTGAGCAGGGTGCGACCCAGTACTTC. It specifies CAISEQGATQYF.

This clonotype has a count of ten or more. The V and J genes are TRBV5-1 and TRBJ2-1; perhaps TRBD2 as D (7 bases). The germline gives CDR1 SGHRS, CDR2 YFSETQ. The length of the CDR3 is 17 residues. Trimming removed 0 bases from V and 0 bases from J, with 13 bases in between. CDR3 residues: CASSLAGGASSYNEQFF. The DNA for the CDR3 is TGCGCCAGCAGCTTGGCTGGGGGGGCCAGCTCCTACAATGAGCAGTTCTTC.

This clonotype was observed at least ten times. The rearrangement joins TRBV12-3 or TRBV12-4 to TRBJ2-3; D is ambiguous. The CDR3 runs to 15 residues. Trimming cost V 6 bases and J 4 bases, with 17 bases left between them. The CDR3 DNA follows: TGTGCCAGCAGCCGTGACCTGCTGGCGGCAGATACGCAGTATTTT. It encodes CASSRDLLAADTQYF.

On this clonotype: The junction departs from germline at one end; a sequencing error may be responsible. The V and J genes are TRBV6-1 and TRBJ1-2, with TRBD1 identical over 11 bases. CDR1 and CDR2 from the germline V gene are MNHNS and SASEGT. The CDR3 sequence is 15 residues long. CDR3 residues: CTSSTPGQGDYGYTF. The CDR3 nucleotides are TGTACCAGCAGTACACCGGGACAGGGGGACTATGGCTACACCTTC.

The sample holds many counts of this clonotype. This chain links TRBV5-1 with TRBJ2-1; D is possibly TRBD1 (5 bases). V lost 2 bases, J lost 4 bases, and 10 bases lay in between. The CDR3 is 14 residues long. CDR1 is SGHRS, CDR2 YFSETQ, per germline. The DNA of the CDR3 is TGCGCCAGCAGCTTTTTGGGGCAATACAATGAGCAGTTCTTC. Amino acids: CASSFLGQYNEQFF.